The present entry profiles one T cell receptor beta chain with its context. The antigen is not known. TCRdb's table, derived via immunoSEQ multiplex PCR, lists solely in-frame clones and lacks some. The sample shows some 70,000 clones, 80% to 95% of them seen only once. CD4+ T cells from unexposed donors were obtained before the COVID-19 pandemic (2011-2018). This entry is derived from a study of CD4 T cells in relation to SARS-CoV-2 and coronaviruses. As for the study in general: The HLA restriction of the shared crossreactive spike epitopes was mapped.

The CDR3 runs to 16 residues. CDR1 is SGHRS, CDR2 YFSETQ, per germline. The ends were cut back, 0 bases at V and 0 bases at J, with 13 bases in the middle. Study-level findings and limits: Pre-pandemic and post-infection samples never came from the same donor.

The specimen sequenced was naive CD4+ T cells from PBMCs. As for subset: naive CD4+ T cells isolated by negative enrichment. The V call is TRBV5-1, the J call TRBJ2-7, with D perhaps TRBD1 (5 bases). The sequence derives from a human donor in good health. This CDR3 is CASSLVQGRSSYEQYF. The CDR3 coding sequence is TGCGCCAGCAGCTTGGTTCAGGGCCGGAGCTCCTACGAGCAGTACTTC.